The clone carrying this TCR beta chain is a singleton in its sample. The antigen is unknown. This specimen comes from a study of T cell responses to AZD1222 COVID-19 vaccine. At the level of the study: Second doses at about 4 or about 12 weeks were pooled. General study findings and limits: It was only a handful of AZD1222 recipients who were seropositive at baseline. Clonal diversity may have been underestimated in mostly white British donors.

TCRdb's table, derived via immunoSEQ multiplex PCR, lists solely in-frame clones and lacks some. The table includes 100,000 to 140,000 clones, roughly 90% detected once. The CDR3 has 14 amino acids. The germline gives CDR1 MDHEN, CDR2 SYDVKM. Trimming removed 5 bases from V and 6 bases from J; junction bases left unmatched: 10. This TCR was sampled from an adult in good health. Specimen: peripheral blood, collected on day 0 of AZD1222 vaccination. The chain couples TRBV28 to TRBJ2-7; TRBD1 matches 7 bases. The CDR3 region is CASSPLDRDGEQYF. The CDR3 DNA is TGTGCCAGCAGTCCCCTCGACAGGGATGGCGAGCAGTACTTC.